This T cell receptor (beta chain) is drawn from a study of blood T cells in healthy people across ages. This clonotype appeared many times. It was with a sample-barcoded 5' primer and a J-beta primer mix that a second PCR of about 7 to 12 cycles was run. TCRdb fed the 5' RACE reads into MiXCR, producing one record per CDR3 protein. The top ten clones hold 10% to 15% of a sample with under 850,000 distinct CDR3 sequences, about 37% of them seen once. Germline trimming cut 6 bases from V and 4 bases from J; bases unmatched to any gene: 4. The CDR3 contains 14 residues. Germline assignment: CDR1 WSHSY and CDR2 SAAADI.

The J gene is TRBJ2-5, the V gene TRBV10-2; 11 bases are shared with TRBD1. The receptor comes from a man aged 18 to 30 in good health. Input material: blood. As DNA, the CDR3 is TGCGCCAGCAGCGGACAGGGGGCGGGAGAGACCCAGTACTTC. Translation: CASSGQGAGETQYF.